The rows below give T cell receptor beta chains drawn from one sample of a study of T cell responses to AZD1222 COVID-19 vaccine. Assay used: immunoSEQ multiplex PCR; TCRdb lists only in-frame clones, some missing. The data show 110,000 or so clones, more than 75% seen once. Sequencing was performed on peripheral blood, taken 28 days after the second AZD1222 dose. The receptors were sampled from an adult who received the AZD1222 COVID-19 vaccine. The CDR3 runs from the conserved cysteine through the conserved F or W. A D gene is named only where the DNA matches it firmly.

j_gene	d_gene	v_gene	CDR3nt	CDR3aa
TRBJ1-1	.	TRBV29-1	TGCAGCGTTGAATGGCTCGAGAACACTGAAGCTTTCTTT	CSVEWLENTEAFF
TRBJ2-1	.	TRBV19	TGTGCCACCGGGGTTGCTGAGCAGTTCTTC	CATGVAEQFF
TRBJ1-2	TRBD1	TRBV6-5	TGTGCCAGCAGCATACAGGGGAACTATGGCTACACCTTC	CASSIQGNYGYTF
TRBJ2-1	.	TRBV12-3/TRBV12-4	TGTGCCAGCAGGGCCGGGACGTACAATGAGCAGTTCTTC	CASRAGTYNEQFF
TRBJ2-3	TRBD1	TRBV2	TGTGCCAATTATTCGGGGTACCGGACAGGGAAAATCTCAGATACGCAGTATTTT	CANYSGYRTGKISDTQYF
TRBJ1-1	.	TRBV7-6	TGTGCCAGCAGCTTAGCGGCTGAAATGAACACTGAAGCTTTCTTT	CASSLAAEMNTEAFF
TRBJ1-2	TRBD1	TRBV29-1	TGCAGCGTTGAAGTAGGGACAGGGGACTATGGCTACACCTTC	CSVEVGTGDYGYTF
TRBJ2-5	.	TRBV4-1	TGCGCCAGCAGCCAAGAGGGGACCCCACCGGGAGAGACCCAGTACTTC	CASSQEGTPPGETQYF
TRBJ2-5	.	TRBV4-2	TGTGCCAGCAGCCAAGATGCCGGGCAAGAGACCCAGTACTTC	CASSQDAGQETQYF
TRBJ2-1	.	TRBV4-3	TGCGCCAGCAGCCAAGTGTATCCAGCGGAGCAGTTCTTC	CASSQVYPAEQFF
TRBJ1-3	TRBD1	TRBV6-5	TGTGCCAGCAGTTACTTCAGGGGGCAATATGACACCATATATTTT	CASSYFRGQYDTIYF
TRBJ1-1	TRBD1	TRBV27	TGTGCCAGCAGTTTATATTTCTCCGGGACAGGGAGGGCTGAAGCTTTCTTT	CASSLYFSGTGRAEAFF
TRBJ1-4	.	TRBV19	TGTGCCAGTACACAGGGTAATGAAAAACTGTTTTTT	CASTQGNEKLFF
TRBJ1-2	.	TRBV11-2	TGTGCCAGCAGCCCCGAATACGGACTCTATGGCTACACCTTC	CASSPEYGLYGYTF
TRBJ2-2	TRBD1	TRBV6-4	TGTGCCAGCAAACCGGGACAGGGGGACACCGGGGAGCTGTTTTTT	CASKPGQGDTGELFF